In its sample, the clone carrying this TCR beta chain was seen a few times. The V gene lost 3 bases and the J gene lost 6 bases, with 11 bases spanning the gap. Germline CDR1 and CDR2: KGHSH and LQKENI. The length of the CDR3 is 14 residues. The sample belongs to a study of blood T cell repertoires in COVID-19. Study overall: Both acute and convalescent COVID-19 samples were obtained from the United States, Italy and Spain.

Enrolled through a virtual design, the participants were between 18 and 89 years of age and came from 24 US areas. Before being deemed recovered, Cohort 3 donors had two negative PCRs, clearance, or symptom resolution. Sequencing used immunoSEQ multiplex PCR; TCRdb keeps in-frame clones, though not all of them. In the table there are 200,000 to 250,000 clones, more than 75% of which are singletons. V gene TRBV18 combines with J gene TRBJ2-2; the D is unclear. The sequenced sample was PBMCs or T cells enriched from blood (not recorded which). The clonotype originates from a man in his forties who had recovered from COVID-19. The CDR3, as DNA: TGTGCCAGCTCACCCTTCGTCAGGTCCGGGGAGCTGTTTTTT. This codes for CASSPFVRSGELFF.